Sequencing of this TCR beta chain was carried out in a study of blood T cell repertoires in COVID-19. This CDR3 contains 15 residues. The germline gives CDR1 SGHDT, CDR2 YYEEEE. V shed 0 bases and J 5 bases; nucleotides not matched to a gene: 3. Those who participated ranged in age from about 18 to 89 years and resided in roughly 26 US areas. Participant-reported clinical history was the basis for cohort assignment. A PCR-confirmed or clinician-diagnosed COVID-19 case had contacted exposed participants within 2 weeks of entry. Authors' methods: Estimation of nucleated cell counts was performed using reference gene primer amplification. TCRdb keeps only in-frame clones here, not all; method: immunoSEQ multiplex PCR. V and J calls and clone size follow that table, whereas D and trimming were derived from the DNA. Of approximately 260,000 clones in the sample, 80% to 90% were seen once.

The sample comprised PBMCs or T cells enriched from blood (not recorded which). V is TRBV5-6 and J is TRBJ1-4, with 8 nucleotides matching TRBD1. This receptor was obtained from a woman aged 50 to 60 who had been exposed to COVID-19. The CDR3 spells CASSLGGDRNEKLFF. CDR3 nucleotide sequence: TGTGCCAGCAGCTTGGGAGGGGACAGGAATGAAAAACTGTTTTTT.